The sequence of this T cell receptor (beta chain) was determined in a study of cytomegalovirus exposure and HLA in healthy donors. Study-wide background: T cells numbering about 180 million yielded fewer than 140 million unique TCR beta sequences in an earlier analysis.

This clone was seen a handful of times. In nominal health when sampled, donors likely had unrecorded immune exposures nonetheless. 13 Jbeta primers and 60 Vbeta primers were used for the PCR. Sequencing was performed with immunoSEQ multiplex PCR; in TCRdb, only in-frame clones are kept and a portion is missing. The table includes approximately 180,000 clones, 70% to 80% detected once. The sample comprised PBMCs. This TCR was sampled from a woman in her 30s in good health and CMV-seropositive.

CDR3 sequence reads: CASSIQGHTGELFF. Here the CDR3 DNA reads TGTGCCAGTAGTATTCAGGGCCACACCGGGGAGCTGTTTTTT. This chain links TRBV19 with TRBJ2-2, with D tentatively TRBD1 (5 bases). There are 14 residues in the CDR3. The ends were cut back, 3 bases at V and 3 bases at J, with 8 bases in the middle. Germline CDR1 is LNHDA and CDR2 is SQIVND (reference sequence).